This TCR beta chain was captured in a study of beta chain features in type 1 diabetes. Study in general: Cell yields, gender and age were comparable in patients and healthy donors.

As for this clone: No antigen is known for it.

Reverse transcription of all isolated RNA meant that expressed TCRB transcripts were sequenced. Profiling relied on immunoSEQ multiplex PCR, and the TCRdb table lists in-frame clones only, not all of them. The table includes roughly 730,000 clones, roughly 13% detected once. Study-wide findings and caveats: Type 1 diabetes patients had moderately but significantly shorter TCRB CDR3s in all four CD4+ subsets. Within the patient group, naive, central memory and Treg TCRB repertoires appeared more similar to each other than within healthy donors.

Cell sorting via CD45RO/CCR7/CD25/CD127/CD95/CD27 was performed to obtain CD4+ naive, central memory, regulatory and stem cell-like memory cells. Germline CDR1 reads SGHVS; CDR2 reads FNYEAQ. Trimming stripped 1 base from V and 0 bases from J, with 14 bases between. The CDR3 totals 17 residues. Sequenced material: naive CD4+ T cells from blood. The TCR sequence derives from a young man with type 1 diabetes. This rearrangement joins TRBV7-6 to TRBJ2-3; no clear D gene. The chain's CDR3 is CASSLDRPKGSTDTQYF. The CDR3 DNA reads TGTGCCAGCAGCTTAGACCGGCCAAAAGGCAGCACAGATACGCAGTATTTT. Supplemented by reference TRBV7-6 and TRBJ2-3, the full variable domain reads GAGVSQSPRYKVTKRGQDVALRCDPISGHVSLYWYRQALGQGPEFLTYFNYEAQQDKSGLPNDRFSAERPEGSISTLTIQRTEQRDSAMYRCASSLDRPKGSTDTQYFGPGTRLTVL.